In its sample, the clone carrying this T cell receptor beta chain was seen a few times. There are 13 residues in the CDR3. V lost 6 bases, J lost 4 bases, and 13 bases lay in between. The germline V gene has CDR1 SGHRS and CDR2 YFSETQ. This sample was included in a study of blood T cell repertoires in COVID-19. Enrolment of Seattle patients took place during active infection, and they were followed longitudinally. The repertoire was sequenced with immunoSEQ multiplex PCR; TCRdb's copy has only in-frame clones and lacks some. The sample has 290,000 or so clones, roughly nine tenths seen once. The chain is built from TRBV5-1 and TRBJ1-2, with a possible D match to TRBD1 (6 bases). Sequencing was carried out using peripheral blood. This TCR derives from a woman aged 25 to 45 with COVID-19, enrolled during active disease. CDR3 protein: CASNSGGTYGYTF. CDR3 in DNA: TGCGCCAGCAATTCGGGGGGCACCTATGGCTACACCTTC.